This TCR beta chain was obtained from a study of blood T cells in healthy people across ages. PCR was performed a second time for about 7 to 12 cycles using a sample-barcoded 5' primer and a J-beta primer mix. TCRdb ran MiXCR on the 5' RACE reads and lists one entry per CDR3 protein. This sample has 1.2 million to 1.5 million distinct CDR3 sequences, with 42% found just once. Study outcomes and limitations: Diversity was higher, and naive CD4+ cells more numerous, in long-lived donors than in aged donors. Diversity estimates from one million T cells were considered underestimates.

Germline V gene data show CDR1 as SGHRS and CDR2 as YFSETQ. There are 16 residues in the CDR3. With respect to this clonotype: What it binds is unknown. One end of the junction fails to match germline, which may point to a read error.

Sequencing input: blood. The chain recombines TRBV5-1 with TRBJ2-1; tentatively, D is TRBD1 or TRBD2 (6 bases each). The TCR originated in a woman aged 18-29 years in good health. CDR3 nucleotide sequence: TGCGCCAGCAGCTTGGGAGGGGGGAGCTCCCACAATGAGCAGTTCTTC. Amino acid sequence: CASSLGGGSSHNEQFF.